The 4 T cell receptor beta chains below come from one sample, sequenced in a study of shared clonotypes between healthy human individuals. Sequencing used immunoSEQ multiplex PCR; TCRdb keeps in-frame clones, though not all of them. The sample has some 2,000,000 clones; 85% to 95% are singletons. The material sequenced was naive CD4+ T cells sorted from blood. Specified subset: CD45RA+ positively selected. The receptor set was obtained from a man younger than 35 in good health.

The rearrangement uses TRBV5-6 and TRBJ2-3; maybe TRBD2 (5 bases). The CDR3 totals 15 residues. Trimming took 3 bases from V and 0 from J, leaving 11 bases between them. The V gene's germline CDR1 is SGHDT and CDR2 YYEEEE. The CDR3 DNA reads as TGTGCCAGCAGCTCCGCGGGCCTAAGCACAGATACGCAGTATTTT. It encodes CASSSAGLSTDTQYF.

This chain connects TRBV19 to TRBJ2-7; 8 bases agree with TRBD1. Trimming cost V 4 bases and J 3 bases; bases outside gene matches: 8. This CDR3 is built from 15 residues. The germline CDR1 and CDR2 sequences are LNHDA and SQIVND (reference sequence). CDR3 in DNA: TGTGCCAGTAGTAATTATGGGACAGGTCGCTACGAGCAGTACTTC. Protein sequence: CASSNYGTGRYEQYF.

V is TRBV7-8 and J is TRBJ2-2, with 8 bases identical to TRBD2. The germline V gene encodes CDR1 SGHVS and CDR2 FQNEAQ. The CDR3 totals 13 residues. V gave up 10 bases and J gave up 1 base; unmatched junction bases: 2. CDR3 coding DNA: TGTGCCATGGGACTAGAGAACACCGGGGAGCTGTTTTTT. Protein product: CAMGLENTGELFF.

This clone has just one count. V and J are TRBV18 and TRBJ2-3; no definite D call. Trimming stripped 7 bases from V and 4 bases from J, with 18 bases between. Per the germline V gene, CDR1 is KGHSH and CDR2 is LQKENI. The CDR3 loop spans 15 amino acids. This CDR3 reads CASFASLAFPDTQYF. For the CDR3, the DNA is TGTGCCAGCTTCGCCTCCCTTGCGTTCCCAGATACGCAGTATTTT. The entire variable domain, with the rest obtained from reference TRBV18 and TRBJ2-3, is as follows: NAGVMQNPRHLVRRRGQEARLRCSPMKGHSHVYWYRQLPEEGLKFMVYLQKENIIDESGMPKERFSAEFPKEGPSILRIQQVVRGDSAAYFCASFASLAFPDTQYFGPGTRLTVL.